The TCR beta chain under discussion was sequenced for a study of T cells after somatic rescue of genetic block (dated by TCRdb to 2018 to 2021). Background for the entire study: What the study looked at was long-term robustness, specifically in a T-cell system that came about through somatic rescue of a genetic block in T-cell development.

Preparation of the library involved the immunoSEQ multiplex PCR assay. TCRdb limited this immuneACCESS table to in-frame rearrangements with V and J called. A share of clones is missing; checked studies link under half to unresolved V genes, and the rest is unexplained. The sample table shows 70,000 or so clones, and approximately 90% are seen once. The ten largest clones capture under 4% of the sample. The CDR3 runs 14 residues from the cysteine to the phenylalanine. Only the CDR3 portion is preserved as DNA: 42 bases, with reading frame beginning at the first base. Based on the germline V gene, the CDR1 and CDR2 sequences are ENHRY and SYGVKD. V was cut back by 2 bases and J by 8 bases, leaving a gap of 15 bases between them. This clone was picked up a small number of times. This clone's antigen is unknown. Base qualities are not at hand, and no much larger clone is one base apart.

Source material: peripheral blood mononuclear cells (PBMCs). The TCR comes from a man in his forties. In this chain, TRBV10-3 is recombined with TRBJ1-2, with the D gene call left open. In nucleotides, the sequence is TGTGCCATCAGTGAGCCAGACTCTGCGGAAGGCTACACCTTC. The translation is CAISEPDSAEGYTF.